This TCR beta chain was recovered during a study of tumor-infiltrating lymphocytes in primary liver carcinoma. Notes on the study in general: About 7-25% of top clones, no more, were shared by all five regions. A significantly higher top-250-clone fraction was recorded for tumors than for blood (p = 0.039).

Extraction of RNA together with DNA used roughly 19-31 mg of unsorted bulk tissue. Chronic HBV infection, which was untreated, was present in the patients. Collection of samples drew on five separate regions of each tumor. Comment on this clonotype: The target antigen is unknown. The junction differs from germline at one of its ends, possibly a read error.

The CDR3 contains 15 residues. Germline values: CDR1 SGHAT, CDR2 FQNNGV. A primer matching the constant region was used to make TCR beta cDNA from 450 to 550 ng of total RNA. Each TCR beta library was derived from three nested multiplex PCR rounds that employed slightly modified ARM-PCR. Primers for the first two PCR rounds were TRBV1-TRBV30 forward primers and a C-beta reverse primer (approximately 10 cycles per round). TCRdb re-derived calls from the multiplex PCR reads in MiXCR, one entry per CDR3 protein. The top ten hold over 25% of the sample, which has tens of thousands of distinct CDR3 sequences, 71% seen once.

This chain joins TRBV11-2 and TRBJ2-3; tentative D call: TRBD2 (6 bases). This receptor was identified in a woman under 40 with primary liver carcinoma and hepatitis B virus infection. Sequencing was carried out using liver tumor tissue from sampling region 3. Sample subset: tumor region T3, left-lateral pole. CDR3 residues: CTSSFRLGRTDTQYF. The CDR3 DNA sequence: TGTACCAGCAGCTTCCGACTAGGACGCACGGATACGCAGTATTTT.